What follows are 25 T cell receptor beta chains derived from one specimen sequenced in a study of T-cell memory formation after mild COVID-19. TCRdb processed the 5' RACE reads anew with MiXCR; each CDR3 protein has one entry. The data contain hundreds of thousands of distinct CDR3 sequences, around 15% of them singletons. Sequenced sample: PBMCs or a T cell subset sorted from them (not recorded which). All receptors come from a young man who had mild COVID-19 (a few samples of this study predate the infection). Cell type and time point are not known.

V and J are TRBV29-1 and TRBJ2-1, with D unresolved. The germline V gene has CDR1 SQVTM and CDR2 ANQGSEA. With 3 bases removed from V and 8 bases from J, the gap between germline ends came to 11 bases. The CDR3 contains 12 residues. The CDR3 coding sequence is TGCAGCGTTGATGTTGGGGTCTATGAGCAGTTCTTC. Translation: CSVDVGVYEQFF.

This chain links TRBV18 with TRBJ1-2; no firm D call. There are 14 residues in the CDR3. Germline CDR1 is KGHSH and CDR2 is LQKENI. Trimming took 4 bases from V and 4 from J, leaving 13 bases between them. The CDR3 DNA sequence: TGTGCCAGCTCACAGGAGGGCGGAACCTATGGCTACACCTTC. This translates into CASSQEGGTYGYTF. The full variable domain, completed using reference TRBV18 and TRBJ1-2, is NAGVMQNPRHLVRRRGQEARLRCSPMKGHSHVYWYRQLPEEGLKFMVYLQKENIIDESGMPKERFSAEFPKEGPSILRIQQVVRGDSAAYFCASSQEGGTYGYTFGSGTRLTVV.

The chain combines TRBV5-1 with TRBJ2-4; D unclear. CDR1 is SGHRS, CDR2 YFSETQ, per germline. V dropped 5 bases and J dropped 5 bases, with 11 bases sitting between them. The length of the CDR3 is 13 residues. CDR3 sequence (DNA): TGCGCCAGCAGGGTCACCCCTGAAAACATTCAGTACTTC. Translated, it gives CASRVTPENIQYF.

This chain uses TRBV6-5 with TRBJ1-1; 8 bases match TRBD1. The CDR3 covers 16 residues. Germline-derived CDR1 and CDR2 are MNHEY and SVGAGI. V gave up 2 bases and J gave up 6 bases; unmatched junction bases: 11. Here the CDR3 DNA reads TGTGCCAGCAGTTACCGGGTATCAGGGGGCACTTCTGAAGCTTTCTTT. Protein product: CASSYRVSGGTSEAFF.

This clonotype was counted only a few times. The chain joins TRBV12-3 or TRBV12-4 to TRBJ2-1; possibly TRBD2 for D (5 bases). CDR3 length equals 14 residues. Trimming stripped 6 bases from V and 12 bases from J, with 21 bases between. The CDR3 protein is CASRPTDLGSGQFF. CDR3 in DNA: TGTGCCAGCAGGCCAACGGACTTGGGGTCGGGGCAGTTCTTC.

V usage is TRBV11-2 and J usage is TRBJ2-7; D gene uncertain. This CDR3 contains 13 residues. Germline CDR1 and CDR2: SGHAT and FQNNGV. Trimming removed 0 bases from V and 3 bases from J, with 6 bases in between. CDR3 sequence reads: CASSLDQVYEQYV. CDR3 coding DNA: TGTGCCAGCAGCTTAGATCAGGTCTACGAGCAGTACGTC.

In its sample, this clonotype was seen a few times. This chain links TRBV4-1 with TRBJ1-2; 10 nucleotides line up with TRBD1. J lost 1 base, V lost 3 bases, and 8 bases had no gene match. The CDR3 is made up of 17 amino acids. CDR1 MGHRA and CDR2 YSYEKL come from the germline V gene. As DNA, the CDR3 is TGCGCCAGCAGCCAGTGGGACAGGGGTCCCTATAACTATGGCTACACCTTC. This translates into CASSQWDRGPYNYGYTF.

V usage is TRBV21-1 and J usage is TRBJ2-7. TRBV21-1 is tagged as a pseudogene. There are 12 residues in the CDR3. CDR3 loop: CASPNGVYEQYV. The CDR3 DNA reads as TGTGCCAGCCCTAATGGGGTCTACGAGCAGTACGTC.

The chain is built from TRBV12-3 or TRBV12-4 and TRBJ1-2; 12 bases map to TRBD1. This CDR3 comprises 15 residues. V shed 7 bases and J 7 bases; nucleotides not matched to a gene: 10. CDR3 DNA: TGTGCCAGCAACATGGGGGGACAGGGGGCATTTGGCTACACCTTC. This sequence encodes CASNMGGQGAFGYTF.

This clonotype was seen a few times. The gene calls are TRBV7-3 and TRBJ2-2, with TRBD1 matching 9 bases. From germline, CDR1 is SGHTA and CDR2 FQGTGA. This CDR3 comprises 19 residues. Losses at the gene ends were 2 bases for V and 6 bases for J; bases not matched to a gene: 16. The CDR3 spells CASSLWPQDGTGKSGELFF. DNA of the CDR3: TGTGCCAGCAGCTTATGGCCCCAAGATGGGACAGGGAAGTCCGGGGAGCTGTTTTTT. Drawing the rest from reference TRBV7-3 and TRBJ2-2, the complete variable domain is GAGVSQTPSNKVTEKGKYVELRCDPISGHTALYWYRQSLGQGPEFLIYFQGTGAADDSGLPNDRFFAVRPEGSVSTLKIQRTERGDSAVYLCASSLWPQDGTGKSGELFFGEGSRLTVL.

This clonotype was detected only a few times. The chain links TRBV6-6 to TRBJ1-2; D gene ambiguous. Looked up from germline, CDR1 is MNHNY and CDR2 is SVGAGI (reference sequence). There are 9 residues in the CDR3. V lost 11 bases to trimming and J lost 8 bases, with 9 bases between them. The CDR3: CAAGGGYTF. The CDR3 DNA is TGTGCCGCCGGCGGGGGCTACACCTTC.

This chain joins TRBV12-3 or TRBV12-4 and TRBJ2-7; TRBD2 matches at 7 bases. The CDR3 extends over 14 amino acids. The ends lost 2 bases at V and 6 bases at J; junction bases unmatched: 7. CDR3 DNA sequence: TGTGCCAGCAGTTTAAGACGGGGGGTTGGCGAGCAGTACTTC. It is translated as CASSLRRGVGEQYF.

This sequence joins TRBV7-2 and TRBJ1-5, with D uncertain. The ends were cut back, 1 base at V and 6 bases at J, with 13 bases in the middle. Per germline, CDR1 SGHTA and CDR2 FQGNSA. This CDR3 spans 15 amino acids. The CDR3 nucleotides are TGTGCCAGCAGCTTAGGATTGGGCGGGAGTCAGCCCCAGCATTTT. Translated: CASSLGLGGSQPQHF.

This clonotype was detected many times. The chain combines TRBV7-2 with TRBJ1-4, with D hard to call. The V end was cut by 1 base, the J end by 0 bases, with 6 bases between. The CDR3 extends over 15 amino acids. The germline V gene has CDR1 SGHTA and CDR2 FQGNSA. The DNA for the CDR3 is TGTGCCAGCAGCTTAGGAAGGGCAACTAATGAAAAACTGTTTTTT. This encodes CASSLGRATNEKLFF. Combining the CDR3 with reference TRBV7-2 and TRBJ1-4 gives the whole variable domain GAGVSQSPSNKVTEKGKDVELRCDPISGHTALYWYRQSLGQGLEFLIYFQGNSAPDKSGLPSDRFSAERTGGSVSTLTIQRTQQEDSAVYLCASSLGRATNEKLFFGSGTQLSVL.

This clonotype was observed at least ten times. The J gene is TRBJ2-7, the V gene TRBV3-1; tentative D call: TRBD1 (5 bases). Germline CDR1 LGHDT, CDR2 YNNKEL (reference sequence). With 3 bases removed from V and 3 bases from J, the gap between germline ends came to 12 bases. The CDR3 spans 14 residues. The CDR3 DNA is TGTGCCAGCAGCCAGATGACAGTAAACTACGAGCAGTACTTC. Its translation: CASSQMTVNYEQYF.

This chain joins TRBV10-3 and TRBJ1-1; D uncertain. Per the germline V gene, CDR1 is ENHRY and CDR2 is SYGVKD. This CDR3 is built from 14 residues. The V end was cut by 4 bases, the J end by 3 bases, with 12 bases between. The CDR3 region has the DNA TGTGCCATCAGTGTGGCCTCAAAGGACACTGAAGCTTTCTTT. Translated: CAISVASKDTEAFF.

This clonotype has ten or more counts. The CDR3 nucleotides are TGCGCCAGCAGCTTGGGGCAGCAACAAGAGACCCAGTACTTC. It yields the protein CASSLGQQQETQYF. The rearrangement uses TRBV5-1 and TRBJ2-5; unclear D gene. CDR3 size: 14 residues. Germline-derived CDR1 and CDR2 are SGHRS and YFSETQ. V lost 0 bases and J lost 2, with 8 bases in between.

The chain uses TRBV7-9 and TRBJ2-3; D not certain. This CDR3 is 14 amino acids long. V was pared by 2 bases and J by 3 bases, with 9 bases between. Germline V gene lookup returns CDR1 SEHNR and CDR2 FQNEAQ (reference sequence). This CDR3 reads CASSLTGYTDTQYF. The CDR3 DNA reads as TGTGCCAGCAGCTTAACGGGTTATACAGATACGCAGTATTTT.

In this sample, this clonotype turned up many times. The rearrangement uses TRBV6-1 and TRBJ2-1; 8 bases align to TRBD2. The CDR3 totals 15 residues. J lost 7 bases, V lost 2 bases, and 7 bases had no gene match. Germline CDR1 reads MNHNS; CDR2 reads SASEGT. CDR3 DNA: TGTGCCAGCAGTGAACACAGCGGGGGCTTGAATGAGCAGTTCTTC. It translates to CASSEHSGGLNEQFF.

This chain joins TRBV11-2 and TRBJ2-5, with 11 positions matching TRBD1. Germline V gene sequence: CDR1 SGHAT, CDR2 FQNNGV. V lost 6 bases to trimming and J lost 6 bases; unmatched junction nucleotides: 6. The CDR3 contains 14 residues. This CDR3 is CASSRTGGAKTQYF. CDR3 DNA: TGTGCCAGCAGTAGGACAGGGGGCGCGAAGACCCAGTACTTC. Full variable domain (outside the CDR3, taken from reference TRBV11-2 and TRBJ2-5): EAGVAQSPRYKIIEKRQSVAFWCNPISGHATLYWYQQILGQGPKLLIQFQNNGVVDDSQLPKDRFSAERLKGVDSTLKIQPAKLEDSAVYLCASSRTGGAKTQYFGPGTRLLVL.

This clonotype came up many times. The chain uses TRBV12-3 or TRBV12-4 and TRBJ2-2; perhaps TRBD1 as D (6 bases). This CDR3 contains 14 residues. V shed 7 bases and J shed 6 bases, with 15 bases lying between them. CDR3 sequence (DNA): TGTGCCAGCAAACCGGGACAAAACTCCGGGGAGCTGTTTTTT. This sequence encodes CASKPGQNSGELFF.

Only a few counts were recorded for this clonotype. V is TRBV4-3 and J is TRBJ2-7; weak D call: TRBD1 (7 bases). Trimming shortened V by 3 bases and J by 0 bases, and 18 bases separated the two germline ends. The CDR3 sequence is 17 residues long. CDR1 LGHNA and CDR2 YSLEER come from the germline V gene. The CDR3 is CASSHGSTGDSSYEQYF. CDR3 bases: TGCGCCAGCAGCCACGGGAGCACAGGGGATAGCTCCTACGAGCAGTACTTC.

This clonotype has ten or more counts. The rearrangement links TRBV7-3 to TRBJ2-5; no reliable D call. Per the germline V gene, CDR1 is SGHTA and CDR2 is FQGTGA. V shed 0 bases and J shed 5 bases, with 13 bases lying between them. The CDR3 runs to 15 residues. The CDR3 region has the DNA TGTGCCAGCAGCTTAACCGGGTTTATAGGGGAGACCCAGTACTTC. Residues: CASSLTGFIGETQYF.

This chain joins TRBV18 and TRBJ2-3; possibly TRBD2 for D (7 bases). With 6 bases removed from V and 2 bases from J, the gap between germline ends came to 15 bases. Germline V lookup: CDR1 KGHSH, CDR2 LQKENI. This CDR3 has 15 residues. The CDR3 sequence is CASSRGQGDTDTQYF. CDR3 sequence (DNA): TGTGCCAGCTCGCGGGGGCAGGGAGACACAGATACGCAGTATTTT.

The rearrangement uses TRBV15 and TRBJ2-6; no firm D call. Looked up from germline, CDR1 is LNHNV and CDR2 is YYDKDF (reference sequence). CDR3 length: 14 amino acids. V lost 2 bases, J lost 2 bases, and 4 bases lay in between. The CDR3, as DNA: TGTGCCACCAGCAGATCCCCTGGGGCCAACGTCCTGACTTTC. Translated, it gives CATSRSPGANVLTF.